The 7 T cell receptor beta chains listed next were all sequenced from one sample in a study of blood T cell repertoires in COVID-19. Clones were read by immunoSEQ multiplex PCR, and TCRdb kept only the in-frame ones, dropping some. Of some 150,000 clones listed, around 86% were seen once; the top ten hold about 8%. Sequenced: peripheral blood. These receptors all stem from a woman in her sixties or seventies with active or convalescent COVID-19.

V usage is TRBV6-5 and J usage is TRBJ2-3; D is undetermined. Between the trimmed V and J ends, which lost 8 bases and 1 base, there was a span of 10 bases. The CDR3 spans 13 residues. Germline V CDR1 and CDR2: MNHEY, SVGAGI. The CDR3 here is CASGLTGTDTQYF. In DNA form, the CDR3 reads TGTGCCAGCGGATTAACAGGCACAGATACGCAGTATTTT.

In this sample, this clone turned up once. V and J are TRBV4-1 and TRBJ2-5, with TRBD1 identical over 8 bases. V lost 2 bases, J lost 2 bases, and 4 bases stayed unmatched. There are 15 residues in the CDR3. CDR1 and CDR2 (germline): MGHRA, YSYEKL. CDR3 nucleotide sequence: TGCGCCAGCAGCCAAACAGGGGGGTCTCAAGAGACCCAGTACTTC. Translation: CASSQTGGSQETQYF.

CDR3 sequence: CSVGKAGTYNEQFF. CDR3 coding DNA: TGCAGCGTTGGAAAGGCGGGAACTTATAATGAGCAGTTCTTC. The chain is built from TRBV29-1 and TRBJ2-1, with D perhaps matching TRBD2 (6 bases). V was pared by 4 bases and J by 7 bases, with 17 bases between. The CDR3 has 14 amino acids. CDR1 and CDR2 from the germline V gene are SQVTM and ANQGSEA.

The gene calls are TRBV18 and TRBJ2-2; D is possibly TRBD1 (6 bases). Per the germline V gene, CDR1 is KGHSH and CDR2 is LQKENI. V dropped 3 bases and J dropped 1 base, with 6 bases sitting between them. The CDR3 contains 14 residues. CDR3 nucleotides: TGTGCCAGCTCACCGACAGGGAACACCGGGGAGCTGTTTTTT. The encoded protein is CASSPTGNTGELFF.

The rearrangement joins TRBV5-6 to TRBJ2-7; D is possibly TRBD1 (6 bases). Trimming left V 0 bases short and J 4 bases short, with 20 bases between. Germline V CDR1 and CDR2: SGHDT, YYEEEE. The length of the CDR3 is 17 residues. The CDR3 region has the DNA TGTGCCAGCAGCTTGGTTCAGGGGCGGGCGGAATTATACGAGCAGTACGTC. Translating gives CASSLVQGRAELYEQYV.

V is TRBV27 and J is TRBJ2-1; the match to TRBD1 covers 7 bases. Losses at the gene ends were 10 bases for V and 1 base for J; bases not matched to a gene: 4. The CDR3 totals 13 residues. CDR1 and CDR2 from the germline V gene are MNHEY and SMNVEV (reference sequence). The chain's CDR3 is CATQGVSYNEQFF. For the CDR3, the DNA is TGTGCCACCCAGGGGGTATCCTACAATGAGCAGTTCTTC.

The rearrangement uses TRBV7-8 and TRBJ2-7, with TRBD2 identical over 11 bases. This CDR3 comprises 15 residues. Germline V CDR1 and CDR2: SGHVS, FQNEAQ. The V segment lost 5 bases and the J segment 6 bases; nucleotides outside the gene matches: 9. The CDR3, as DNA: TGTGCCAGCAGCCGAGAAACTAGCGGGAGCGGCGAGCAGTACTTC. Translating it yields CASSRETSGSGEQYF.